The clone carrying this T cell receptor beta chain occurred a few times. The data were obtained in a study of blood T cell repertoires in COVID-19. This table comes from immunoSEQ multiplex PCR, and its TCRdb copy is limited to in-frame clones, with some not included. The table records about 300,000 clones, 85% to 90% of them present only once. The CDR3 spans 13 residues. Germline V CDR1 and CDR2: SGHRS, YFSETQ. Trimming cost V 4 bases and J 6 bases, with 13 bases left between them. Those who participated ranged in age from roughly 18 to 100 years and resided in 20 to 25 US areas. Cohorts were determined from participant-reported clinical history.

The sample was PBMCs or T cells enriched from blood (not recorded which). The sequence was collected from a woman in her late teens or twenties who had recovered from COVID-19. The chain uses TRBV5-1 and TRBJ1-2, with D perhaps TRBD1 (6 bases). The DNA for the CDR3 is TGCGCCAGCAGCGCCTACAGGGTGGATGGCTACACCTTC. Encoded protein: CASSAYRVDGYTF.